The sequence of this T cell receptor beta chain was determined in a study of cytotoxic CD8 clonotypes in ibrutinib-treated CLL. The table came from immunoSEQ multiplex PCR; TCRdb's copy has only in-frame clones and leaves some out. This sample yields roughly 150,000 clones, of which roughly 84% are seen a single time; 3% belongs to the top ten. This specimen consisted of PBMCs, obtained at disease progression, from a patient treated with ibrutinib. This TCR derives from a human donor with chronic lymphocytic leukemia.

The CDR3 sequence: CAIREGQGGTEAFF. In DNA form, the CDR3 reads TGTGCCATCAGGGAGGGACAGGGGGGGACTGAAGCTTTCTTT. The chain couples TRBV10-3 to TRBJ1-1; 11 positions match TRBD1. The trim removed 6 bases at V and 5 bases at J, leaving 5 bases unmatched. Germline V gene lookup returns CDR1 ENHRY and CDR2 SYGVKD. This CDR3 comprises 14 residues.